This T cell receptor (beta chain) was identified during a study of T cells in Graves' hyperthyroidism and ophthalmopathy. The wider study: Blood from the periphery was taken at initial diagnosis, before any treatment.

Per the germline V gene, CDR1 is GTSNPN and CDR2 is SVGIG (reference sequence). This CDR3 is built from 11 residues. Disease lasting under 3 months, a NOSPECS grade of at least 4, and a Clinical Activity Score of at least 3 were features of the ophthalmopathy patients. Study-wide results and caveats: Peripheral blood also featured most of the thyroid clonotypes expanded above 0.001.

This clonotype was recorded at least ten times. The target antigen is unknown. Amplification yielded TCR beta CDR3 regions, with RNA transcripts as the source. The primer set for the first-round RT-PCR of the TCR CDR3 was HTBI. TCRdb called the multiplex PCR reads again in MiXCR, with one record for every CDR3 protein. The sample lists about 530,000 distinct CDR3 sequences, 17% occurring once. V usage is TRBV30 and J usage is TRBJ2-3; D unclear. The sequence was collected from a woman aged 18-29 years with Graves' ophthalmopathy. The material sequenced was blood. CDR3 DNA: TGTGGGATCGGCCAGATAGATACGCAGTATTTT. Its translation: CGIGQIDTQYF.